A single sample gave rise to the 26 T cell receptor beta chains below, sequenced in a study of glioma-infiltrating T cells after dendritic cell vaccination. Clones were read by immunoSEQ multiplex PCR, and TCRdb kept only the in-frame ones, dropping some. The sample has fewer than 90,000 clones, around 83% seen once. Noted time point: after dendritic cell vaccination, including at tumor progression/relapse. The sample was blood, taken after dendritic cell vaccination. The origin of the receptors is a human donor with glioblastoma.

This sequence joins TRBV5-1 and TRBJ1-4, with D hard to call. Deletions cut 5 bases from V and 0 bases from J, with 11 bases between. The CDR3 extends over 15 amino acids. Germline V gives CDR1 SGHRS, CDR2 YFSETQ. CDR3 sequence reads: CASREQATTNEKLFF. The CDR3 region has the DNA TGCGCCAGCAGAGAACAAGCGACAACTAATGAAAAACTGTTTTTT.

The CDR3: CASSAGPEQPQHF. The CDR3 coding sequence is TGTGCCAGCAGTGCAGGGCCGGAACAGCCCCAGCATTTT. The chain links TRBV6-4 to TRBJ1-5; a weak D match, TRBD1 (5 bases). V was shortened by 4 bases and J by 7 bases, with 11 bases between the two germline ends. This CDR3 spans 13 amino acids. Germline V gene sequence: CDR1 MRHNA, CDR2 SNTAGT.

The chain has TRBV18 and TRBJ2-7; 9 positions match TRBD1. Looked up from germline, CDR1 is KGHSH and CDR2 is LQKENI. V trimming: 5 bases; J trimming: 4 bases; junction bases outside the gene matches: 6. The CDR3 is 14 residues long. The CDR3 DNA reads TGTGCCAGCTCAGTCTTAGGGACAGGGTACGAGCAGTACTTC. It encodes CASSVLGTGYEQYF.

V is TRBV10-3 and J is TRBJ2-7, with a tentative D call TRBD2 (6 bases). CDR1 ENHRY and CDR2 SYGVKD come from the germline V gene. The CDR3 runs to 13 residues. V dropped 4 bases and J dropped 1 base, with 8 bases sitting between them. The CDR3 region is CAISGDWSYEQYF. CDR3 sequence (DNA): TGTGCCATCAGTGGGGACTGGTCCTACGAGCAGTACTTC.

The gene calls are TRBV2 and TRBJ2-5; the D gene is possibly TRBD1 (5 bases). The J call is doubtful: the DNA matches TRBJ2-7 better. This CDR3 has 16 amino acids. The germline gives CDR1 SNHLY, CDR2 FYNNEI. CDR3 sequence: CASSDVRRVGSYEQYF. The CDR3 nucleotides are TGTGCCAGCAGTGATGTGCGCAGGGTTGGCTCCTACGAGCAGTACTTC.

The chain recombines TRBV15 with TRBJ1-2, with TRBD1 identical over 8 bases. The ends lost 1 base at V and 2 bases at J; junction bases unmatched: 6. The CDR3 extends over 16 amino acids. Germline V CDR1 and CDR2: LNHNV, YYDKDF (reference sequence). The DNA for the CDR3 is TGTGCCACCAGCAGAGCAGGGCAGGGGGCAAACTATGGCTACACCTTC. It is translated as CATSRAGQGANYGYTF.

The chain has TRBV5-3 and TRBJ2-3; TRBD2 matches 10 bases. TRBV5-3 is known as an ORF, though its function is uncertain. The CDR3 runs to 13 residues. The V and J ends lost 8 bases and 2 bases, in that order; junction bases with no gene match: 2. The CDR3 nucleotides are TGTGCCAGTAGCGGGGGGAACACAGATACGCAGTATTTT. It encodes CASSGGNTDTQYF.

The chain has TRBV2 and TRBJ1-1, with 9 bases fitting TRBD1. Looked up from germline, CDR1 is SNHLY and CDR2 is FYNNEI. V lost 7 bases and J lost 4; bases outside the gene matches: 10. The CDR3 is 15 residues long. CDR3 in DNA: TGTGCCAGCACAGTTGTGGGACAGGGACGCACTGAAGCTTTCTTT. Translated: CASTVVGQGRTEAFF.

The CDR3 reads CSARPPGQNLNTEAFF. CDR3 bases: TGCAGCGCCCGGCCCCCGGGACAAAATCTGAACACTGAAGCTTTCTTT. The chain employs TRBV29-1 and TRBJ1-1; a weak D match, TRBD1 (6 bases). The CDR3 sequence is 16 residues long. Germline V gives CDR1 SQVTM, CDR2 ANQGSEA. V lost 7 bases to trimming and J lost 0 bases, with 21 bases between them.

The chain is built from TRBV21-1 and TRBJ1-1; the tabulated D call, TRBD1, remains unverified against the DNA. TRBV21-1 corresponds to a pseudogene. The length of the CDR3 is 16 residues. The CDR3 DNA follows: TGTGCCAGCAGCAAAGCGACAGGGATAACTCTGGTTGAAGCTTTCTTT. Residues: CASSKATGITLVEAFF.

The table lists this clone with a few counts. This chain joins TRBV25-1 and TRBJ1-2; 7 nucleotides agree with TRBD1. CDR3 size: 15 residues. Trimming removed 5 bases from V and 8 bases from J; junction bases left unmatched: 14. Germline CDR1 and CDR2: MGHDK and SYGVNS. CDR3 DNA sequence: TGTGCCAGCAGTCCCCTCGGACAGGAGTCAGGAGGCTACACCTTC. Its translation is CASSPLGQESGGYTF.

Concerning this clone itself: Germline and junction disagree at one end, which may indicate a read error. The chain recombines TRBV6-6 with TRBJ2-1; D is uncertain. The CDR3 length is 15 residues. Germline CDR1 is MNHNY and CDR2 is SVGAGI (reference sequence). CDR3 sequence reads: CASRLLLSSHNEQFF. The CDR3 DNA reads TGTGCCAGCAGACTCCTTTTGAGCTCCCACAATGAGCAGTTCTTC.

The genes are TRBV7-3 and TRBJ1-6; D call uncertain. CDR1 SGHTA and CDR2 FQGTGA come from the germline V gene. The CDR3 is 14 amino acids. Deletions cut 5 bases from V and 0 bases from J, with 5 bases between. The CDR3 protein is CASSQDSYNSPLHF. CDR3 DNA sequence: TGTGCCAGCAGCCAGGACTCCTATAATTCACCCCTCCACTTT.

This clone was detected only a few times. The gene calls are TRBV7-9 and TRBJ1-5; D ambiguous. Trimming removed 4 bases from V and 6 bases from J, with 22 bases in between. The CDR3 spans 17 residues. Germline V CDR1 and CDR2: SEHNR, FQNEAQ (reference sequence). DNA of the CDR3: TGTGCCAGCAGCTCCCACTCATCCCGTGATCGTCGTCAGCCCCAGCATTTT. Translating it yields CASSSHSSRDRRQPQHF.

DNA of the CDR3: TGCGCCAGCAGCCCCCGGTCTAGCGTCGGGGAGCTGTTTTTT. Translated: CASSPRSSVGELFF. This sequence joins TRBV5-1 and TRBJ2-2; a possible D gene is TRBD2 (6 bases). Germline V lookup: CDR1 SGHRS, CDR2 YFSETQ. V shed 4 bases and J shed 7 bases, with 14 bases lying between them. This CDR3 has 14 residues. Based on the CDR3 plus reference TRBV5-1 and TRBJ2-2, the full variable domain is KAGVTQTPRYLIKTRGQQVTLSCSPISGHRSVSWYQQTPGQGLQFLFEYFSETQRNKGNFPGRFSGRQFSNSRSEMNVSTLELGDSALYLCASSPRSSVGELFFGEGSRLTVL.

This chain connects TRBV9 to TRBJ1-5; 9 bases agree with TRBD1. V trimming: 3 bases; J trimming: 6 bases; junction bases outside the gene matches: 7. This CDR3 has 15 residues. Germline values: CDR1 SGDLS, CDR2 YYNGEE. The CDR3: CASSGGTGIGQPQHF. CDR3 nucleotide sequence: TGTGCCAGCAGCGGAGGGACAGGGATCGGTCAGCCCCAGCATTTT. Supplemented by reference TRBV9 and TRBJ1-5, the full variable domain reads DSGVTQTPKHLITATGQRVTLRCSPRSGDLSVYWYQQSLDQGLQFLIQYYNGEERAKGNILERFSAQQFPDLHSELNLSSLELGDSALYFCASSGGTGIGQPQHFGDGTRLSIL.

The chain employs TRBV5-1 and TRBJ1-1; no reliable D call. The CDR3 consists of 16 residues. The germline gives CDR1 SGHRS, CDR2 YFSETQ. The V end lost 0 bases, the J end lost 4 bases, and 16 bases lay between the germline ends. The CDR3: CASSLEFGVEGTEAFF. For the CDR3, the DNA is TGCGCCAGCAGCTTGGAGTTTGGGGTTGAGGGCACTGAAGCTTTCTTT.

The CDR3 is CASSYERGRTDTQYF. The CDR3 nucleotides read TGTGCCAGCAGTTACGAGCGGGGACGCACAGATACGCAGTATTTT. This chain joins TRBV6-6 and TRBJ2-3, with TRBD2 identical over 7 bases. The CDR3 spans 15 residues. V was clipped by 2 bases and J by 1 base; unmatched bases: 3. CDR1 MNHNY and CDR2 SVGAGI come from the germline V gene (reference sequence).

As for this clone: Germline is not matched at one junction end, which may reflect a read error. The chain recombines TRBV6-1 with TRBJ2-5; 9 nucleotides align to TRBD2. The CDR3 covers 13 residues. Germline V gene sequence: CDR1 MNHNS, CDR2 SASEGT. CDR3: CASILTGTSSRHF. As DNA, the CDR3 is TGTGCCAGCATTCTCACCGGGACTAGCAGTAGACACTTC.

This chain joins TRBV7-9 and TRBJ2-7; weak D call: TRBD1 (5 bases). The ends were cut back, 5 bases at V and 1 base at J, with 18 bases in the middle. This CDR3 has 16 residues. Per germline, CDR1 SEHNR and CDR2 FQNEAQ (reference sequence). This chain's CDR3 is CASSHSPQGGSYEQYF. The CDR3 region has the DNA TGTGCCAGCAGCCACTCCCCCCAGGGTGGGTCCTACGAGCAGTACTTC.

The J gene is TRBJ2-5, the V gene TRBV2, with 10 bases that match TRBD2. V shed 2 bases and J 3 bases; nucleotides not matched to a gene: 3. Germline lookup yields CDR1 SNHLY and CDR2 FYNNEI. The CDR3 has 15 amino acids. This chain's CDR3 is CASSESLAGEETQYF. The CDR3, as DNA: TGTGCCAGCAGTGAAAGTCTAGCGGGGGAAGAGACCCAGTACTTC.

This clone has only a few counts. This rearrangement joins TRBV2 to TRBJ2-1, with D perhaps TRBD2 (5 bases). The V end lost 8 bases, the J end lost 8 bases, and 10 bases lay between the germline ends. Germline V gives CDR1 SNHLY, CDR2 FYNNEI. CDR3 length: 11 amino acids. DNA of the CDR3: TGTGCCAGCGGGAGAGGGTATGAGCAGTTCTTC. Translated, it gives CASGRGYEQFF.

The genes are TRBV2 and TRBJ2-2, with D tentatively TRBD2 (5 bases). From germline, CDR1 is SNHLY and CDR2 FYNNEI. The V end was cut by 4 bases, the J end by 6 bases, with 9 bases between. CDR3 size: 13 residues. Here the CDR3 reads CASSATEAGELFF. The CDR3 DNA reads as TGTGCCAGCAGTGCTACGGAGGCCGGGGAGCTGTTTTTT.

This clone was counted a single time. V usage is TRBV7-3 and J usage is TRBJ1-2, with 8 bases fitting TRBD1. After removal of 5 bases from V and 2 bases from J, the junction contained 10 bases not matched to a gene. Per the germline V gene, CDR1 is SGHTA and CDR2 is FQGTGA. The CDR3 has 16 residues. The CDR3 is CASSPPGDRGNYGYTF. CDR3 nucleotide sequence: TGTGCCAGCAGCCCTCCGGGCGACAGGGGAAACTATGGCTACACCTTC. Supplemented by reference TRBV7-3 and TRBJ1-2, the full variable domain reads GAGVSQTPSNKVTEKGKYVELRCDPISGHTALYWYRQSLGQGPEFLIYFQGTGAADDSGLPNDRFFAVRPEGSVSTLKIQRTERGDSAVYLCASSPPGDRGNYGYTFGSGTRLTVV.

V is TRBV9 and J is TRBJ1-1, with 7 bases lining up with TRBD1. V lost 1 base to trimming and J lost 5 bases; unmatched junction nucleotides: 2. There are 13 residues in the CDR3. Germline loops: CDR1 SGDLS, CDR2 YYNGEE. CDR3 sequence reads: CASSVSGGTEAFF. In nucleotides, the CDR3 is TGTGCCAGCAGCGTATCAGGGGGAACTGAAGCTTTCTTT.

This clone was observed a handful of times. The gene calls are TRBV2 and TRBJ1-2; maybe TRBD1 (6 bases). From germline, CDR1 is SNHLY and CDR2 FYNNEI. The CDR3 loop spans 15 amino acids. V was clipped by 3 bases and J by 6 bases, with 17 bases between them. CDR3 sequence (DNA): TGTGCCAGCAGTGACTCCATCGGGACACTCAATGGCTACACCTTC. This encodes CASSDSIGTLNGYTF.